These 9 T cell receptor beta chains were sequenced from one sample in a study of blood T cell repertoires in COVID-19. Sequencing was performed with immunoSEQ multiplex PCR; in TCRdb, only in-frame clones are kept and a portion is missing. The table shows approximately 300,000 clones, with about 90% occurring only once. The specimen sequenced was peripheral blood. Receptors were obtained from a woman aged 25 to 39 with COVID-19, enrolled during active disease.

The rearrangement links TRBV7-2 to TRBJ1-1; D is undetermined. Germline CDR1 reads SGHTA; CDR2 reads FQGNSA. The ends were cut back, 0 bases at V and 4 bases at J, with 12 bases in the middle. This CDR3 comprises 15 residues. The CDR3 DNA reads as TGTGCCAGCAGCTTAGCGCTGGCTGTTGGCACTGAAGCTTTCTTT. This codes for CASSLALAVGTEAFF.

This clone was recorded once. The V call is TRBV12-3 or TRBV12-4, the J call TRBJ1-4; D remains unclear. V was trimmed by 6 bases and J by 0 bases, leaving 5 bases between them. The length of the CDR3 is 13 residues. CDR3: CASRRATNEKLFF. The CDR3 DNA follows: TGTGCCAGCAGGAGAGCAACTAATGAAAAACTGTTTTTT.

The chain carries TRBV10-3 and TRBJ1-2, with D tentatively TRBD1 (5 bases). With 2 bases removed from V and 8 bases from J, the gap between germline ends came to 12 bases. This CDR3 spans 13 amino acids. Germline CDR1 is ENHRY and CDR2 is SYGVKD. Here the CDR3 reads CAISERGREGYTF. The CDR3 DNA follows: TGTGCCATCAGTGAGCGGGGGAGGGAGGGCTACACCTTC.

J is TRBJ1-6 and V is TRBV19; D might be TRBD1 (5 bases). This CDR3 spans 15 amino acids. Germline CDR1 reads LNHDA; CDR2 reads SQIVND (reference sequence). V dropped 5 bases and J dropped 8 bases, with 16 bases sitting between them. The CDR3 loop is CASSAAGTDDSPLHF. The CDR3 DNA is TGTGCCAGTAGTGCCGCCGGGACTGATGATTCACCCCTCCACTTT.

This clone was seen a single time. This rearrangement joins TRBV5-4 to TRBJ1-2, with TRBD1 identical over 7 bases. The CDR3 covers 13 residues. The germline V gene has CDR1 SGHNT and CDR2 YYREEE (reference sequence). With V trimmed by 2 bases and J by 6 bases, 4 bases remained unmatched. CDR3 coding DNA: TGTGCCAGCAGCTTCGGACAGGATAATGGCTACACCTTC. Protein product: CASSFGQDNGYTF.

The chain joins TRBV7-6 to TRBJ1-3, with 9 bases fitting TRBD1. The CDR3 sequence is 16 residues long. J lost 1 base, V lost 3 bases, and 4 bases had no gene match. The V gene's germline CDR1 is SGHVS and CDR2 FNYEAQ. The chain's CDR3 is CASSLTGGASGNTIYF. CDR3 in DNA: TGTGCCAGCAGCTTGACAGGGGGAGCATCTGGAAACACCATATATTTT.

V and J are TRBV19 and TRBJ2-3; the match to TRBD1 covers 8 bases. Germline V gene sequence: CDR1 LNHDA, CDR2 SQIVND (reference sequence). This CDR3 spans 15 amino acids. Germline trimming cut 5 bases from V and 6 bases from J; bases unmatched to any gene: 10. CDR3 coding DNA: TGTGCCAGTAGTTCCCAACAGGGGGTTTTCGATACGCAGTATTTT. Its protein is CASSSQQGVFDTQYF. Using reference TRBV19 and TRBJ2-3 for the parts outside the CDR3, the full variable domain is DGGITQSPKYLFRKEGQNVTLSCEQNLNHDAMYWYRQDPGQGLRLIYYSQIVNDFQKGDIAEGYSVSREKKESFPLTVTSAQKNPTAFYLCASSSQQGVFDTQYFGPGTRLTVL.

This clone was recorded once. The V and J genes are TRBV3-1 (or the pseudogene TRBV3-2) and TRBJ1-2; 8 positions agree with TRBD1. This CDR3 has 15 amino acids. The germline CDR1 and CDR2 sequences are LGHDT and YNNKEL (reference sequence). After removal of 2 bases from V and 5 bases from J, the junction contained 7 bases not matched to a gene. The CDR3 spells CASSQPGRGPYGYTF. As DNA, the CDR3 is TGTGCCAGCAGCCAACCCGGCAGGGGGCCGTATGGCTACACCTTC.

This chain uses TRBV19 with TRBJ2-1; D possibly corresponds to TRBD2 (7 bases). Trimming left V 5 bases short and J 10 bases short, with 24 bases between. CDR3 size: 16 residues. Germline loops: CDR1 LNHDA, CDR2 SQIVND (reference sequence). The CDR3 DNA is TGTGCCAGTAGTGTCAGCCCCTGGGGGGGCACAGGGGAGCAGTTCTTC. It translates to CASSVSPWGGTGEQFF.